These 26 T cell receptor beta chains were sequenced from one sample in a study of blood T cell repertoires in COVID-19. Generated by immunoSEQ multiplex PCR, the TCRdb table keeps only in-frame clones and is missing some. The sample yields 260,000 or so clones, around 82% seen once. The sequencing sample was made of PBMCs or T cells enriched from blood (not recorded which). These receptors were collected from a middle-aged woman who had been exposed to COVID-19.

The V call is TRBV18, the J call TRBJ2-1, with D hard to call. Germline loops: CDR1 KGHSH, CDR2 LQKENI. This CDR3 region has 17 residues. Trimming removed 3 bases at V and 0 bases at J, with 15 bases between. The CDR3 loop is CASSPPTSISSYNEQFF. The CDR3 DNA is TGTGCCAGCTCACCGCCCACTTCAATAAGCTCCTACAATGAGCAGTTCTTC.

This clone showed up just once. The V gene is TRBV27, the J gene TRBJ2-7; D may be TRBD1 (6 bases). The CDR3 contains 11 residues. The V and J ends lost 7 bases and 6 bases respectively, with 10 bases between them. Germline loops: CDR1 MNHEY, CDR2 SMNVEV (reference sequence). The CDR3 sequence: CASNKGVEQYF. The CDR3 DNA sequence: TGTGCCAGCAATAAGGGGGTCGAGCAGTACTTC.

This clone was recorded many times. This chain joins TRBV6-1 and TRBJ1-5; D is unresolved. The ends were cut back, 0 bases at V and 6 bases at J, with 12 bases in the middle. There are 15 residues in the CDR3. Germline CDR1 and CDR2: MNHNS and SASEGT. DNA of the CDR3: TGTGCCAGCAGTGAAGCGGTCGCGGGAGGTCAGCCCCAGCATTTT. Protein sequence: CASSEAVAGGQPQHF.

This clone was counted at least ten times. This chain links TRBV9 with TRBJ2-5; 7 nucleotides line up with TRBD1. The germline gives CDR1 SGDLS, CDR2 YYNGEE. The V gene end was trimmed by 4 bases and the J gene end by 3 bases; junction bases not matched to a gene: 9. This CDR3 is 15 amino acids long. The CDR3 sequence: CASSYTPGTEETQYF. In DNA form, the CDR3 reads TGTGCCAGCAGCTACACTCCCGGGACAGAAGAGACCCAGTACTTC.

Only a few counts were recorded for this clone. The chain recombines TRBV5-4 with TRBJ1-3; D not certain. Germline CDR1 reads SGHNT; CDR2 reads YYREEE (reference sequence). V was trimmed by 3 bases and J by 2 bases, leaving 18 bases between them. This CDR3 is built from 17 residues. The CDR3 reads CASSSSIVEAAGNTIYF. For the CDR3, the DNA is TGTGCCAGCAGCTCGAGTATTGTTGAGGCGGCTGGAAACACCATATATTTT.

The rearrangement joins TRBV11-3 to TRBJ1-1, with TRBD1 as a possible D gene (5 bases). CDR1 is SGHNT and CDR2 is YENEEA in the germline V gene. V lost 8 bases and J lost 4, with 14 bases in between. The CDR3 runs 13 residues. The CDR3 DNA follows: TGTGCCAGCTCTTCGCGGGGGGTCACTGAAGCTTTCTTT. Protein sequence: CASSSRGVTEAFF.

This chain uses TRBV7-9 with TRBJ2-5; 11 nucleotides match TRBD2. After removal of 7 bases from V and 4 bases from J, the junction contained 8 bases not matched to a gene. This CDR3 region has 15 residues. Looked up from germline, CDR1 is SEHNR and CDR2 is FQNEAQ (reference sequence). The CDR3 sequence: CASTIGLAGGETQYF. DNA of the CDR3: TGTGCCAGCACCATAGGGCTAGCGGGGGGAGAGACCCAGTACTTC.

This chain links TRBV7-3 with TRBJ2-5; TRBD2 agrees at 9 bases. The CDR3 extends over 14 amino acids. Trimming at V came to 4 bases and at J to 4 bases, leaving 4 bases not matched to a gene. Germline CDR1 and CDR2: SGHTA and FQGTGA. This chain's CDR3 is CASSYSGGRETQYF. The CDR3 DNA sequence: TGTGCCAGCAGCTATAGCGGGGGTCGAGAGACCCAGTACTTC.

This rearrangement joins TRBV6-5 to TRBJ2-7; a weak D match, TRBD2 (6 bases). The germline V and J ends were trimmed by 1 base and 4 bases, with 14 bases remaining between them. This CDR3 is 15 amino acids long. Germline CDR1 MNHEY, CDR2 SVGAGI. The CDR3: CASSYFTTAGYEQYF. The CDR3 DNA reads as TGTGCCAGCAGTTACTTCACGACTGCGGGGTACGAGCAGTACTTC.

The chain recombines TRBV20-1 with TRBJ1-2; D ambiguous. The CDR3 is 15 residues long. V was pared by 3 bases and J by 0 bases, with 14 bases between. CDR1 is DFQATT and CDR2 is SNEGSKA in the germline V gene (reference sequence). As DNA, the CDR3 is TGCAGTGCTAGTAAAGAGGGAGATTCTAACTATGGCTACACCTTC. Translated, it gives CSASKEGDSNYGYTF.

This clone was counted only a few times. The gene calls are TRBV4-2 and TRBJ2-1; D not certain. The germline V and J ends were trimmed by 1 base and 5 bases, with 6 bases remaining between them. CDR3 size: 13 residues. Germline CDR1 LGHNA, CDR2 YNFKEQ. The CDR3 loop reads CASSQVENNEQFF. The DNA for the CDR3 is TGTGCCAGCAGCCAAGTTGAGAACAATGAGCAGTTCTTC.

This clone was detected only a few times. The CDR3 DNA is TGTGCCAGCAGCCAATCCAGTGAGCAGTTCTTC. It yields the protein CASSQSSEQFF. V and J are TRBV3-1 (or the pseudogene TRBV3-2) and TRBJ2-1; D remains ambiguous. CDR1 and CDR2 from the germline V gene are LGHDT and YNNKEL (reference sequence). The CDR3 is made up of 11 amino acids. Trimming removed 2 bases at V and 9 bases at J, with 5 bases between.

CDR3 residues: CASSLAPPGQDSPLHF. CDR3 DNA sequence: TGCGCCAGCAGCTTGGCCCCACCGGGACAGGACTCACCCCTCCACTTT. V is TRBV5-1 and J is TRBJ1-6; TRBD1 agrees at 8 bases. This CDR3 is 16 amino acids long. Trimming removed 0 bases from V and 10 bases from J; junction bases left unmatched: 9. Germline V gene lookup returns CDR1 SGHRS and CDR2 YFSETQ.

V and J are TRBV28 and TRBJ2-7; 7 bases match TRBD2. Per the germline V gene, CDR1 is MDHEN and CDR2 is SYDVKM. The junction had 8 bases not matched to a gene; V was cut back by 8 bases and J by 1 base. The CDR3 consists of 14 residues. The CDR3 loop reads CASDGGSGSYEQYF. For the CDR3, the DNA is TGTGCCAGCGACGGGGGGTCAGGGTCCTACGAGCAGTACTTC.

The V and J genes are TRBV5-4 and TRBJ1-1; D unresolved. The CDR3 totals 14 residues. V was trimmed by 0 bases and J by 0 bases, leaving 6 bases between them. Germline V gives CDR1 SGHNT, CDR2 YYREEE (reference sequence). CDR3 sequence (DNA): TGTGCCAGCAGCTTGGAACTGATGAACACTGAAGCTTTCTTT. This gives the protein CASSLELMNTEAFF. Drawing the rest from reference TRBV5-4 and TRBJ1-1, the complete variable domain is ETGVTQSPTHLIKTRGQQVTLRCSSQSGHNTVSWYQQALGQGPQFIFQYYREEENGRGNFPPRFSGLQFPNYSSELNVNALELDDSALYLCASSLELMNTEAFFGQGTRLTVV.

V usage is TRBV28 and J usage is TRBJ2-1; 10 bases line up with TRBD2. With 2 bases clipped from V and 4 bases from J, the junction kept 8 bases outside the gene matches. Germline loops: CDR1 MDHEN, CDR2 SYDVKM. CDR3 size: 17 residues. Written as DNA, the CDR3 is TGTGCCAGCAGTTTAACCCCCTGGACTAGCGGATACAATGAGCAGTTCTTC. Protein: CASSLTPWTSGYNEQFF.

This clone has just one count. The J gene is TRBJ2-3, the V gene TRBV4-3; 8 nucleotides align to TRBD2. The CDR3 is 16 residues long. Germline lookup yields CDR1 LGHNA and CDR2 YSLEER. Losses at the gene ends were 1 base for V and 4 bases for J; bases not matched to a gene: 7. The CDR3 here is CASSQGGGPGADTQYF. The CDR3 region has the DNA TGCGCCAGCAGCCAAGGCGGGGGGCCGGGGGCAGATACGCAGTATTTT.

CDR3 loop: CASSQSGTGTLYGYTF. The CDR3 DNA is TGCGCCAGCAGTCAATCGGGCACAGGAACCCTCTATGGCTACACCTTC. The chain uses TRBV23-1 and TRBJ1-2; TRBD1 is a possible D gene (5 bases). Being an ORF, TRBV23-1 has a function that is uncertain. V was clipped by 0 bases and J by 4 bases, with 15 bases between them. The CDR3 spans 16 residues.

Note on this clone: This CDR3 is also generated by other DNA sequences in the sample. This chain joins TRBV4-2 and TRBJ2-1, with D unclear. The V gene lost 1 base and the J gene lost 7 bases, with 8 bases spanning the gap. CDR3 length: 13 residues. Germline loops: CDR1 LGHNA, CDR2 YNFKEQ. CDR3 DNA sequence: TGTGCCAGCAGCCAAGGGCTAGGAAATGAGCAGTTCTTC. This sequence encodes CASSQGLGNEQFF.

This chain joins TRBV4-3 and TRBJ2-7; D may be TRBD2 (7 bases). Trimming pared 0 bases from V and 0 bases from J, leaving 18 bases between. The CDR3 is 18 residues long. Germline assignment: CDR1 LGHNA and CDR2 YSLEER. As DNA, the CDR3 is TGCGCCAGCAGCCAAGAGGTAGGGGCCGGGGGGCACTCCTACGAGCAGTACTTC. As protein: CASSQEVGAGGHSYEQYF.

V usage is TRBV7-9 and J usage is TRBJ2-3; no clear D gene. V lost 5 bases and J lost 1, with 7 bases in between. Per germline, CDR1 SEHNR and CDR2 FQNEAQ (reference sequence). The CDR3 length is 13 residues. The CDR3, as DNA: TGTGCCAGCAGCCGCCGGGGCACAGATACGCAGTATTTT. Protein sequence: CASSRRGTDTQYF. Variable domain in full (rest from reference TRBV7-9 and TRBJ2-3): DTGVSQNPRHKITKRGQNVTFRCDPISEHNRLYWYRQTLGQGPEFLTYFQNEAQLEKSRLLSDRFSAERPKGSFSTLEIQRTEQGDSAMYLCASSRRGTDTQYFGPGTRLTVL.

The CDR3 DNA reads TGCAGCGTTGAACTCAGGGCCATGAACACTGAAGCTTTCTTT. It yields the protein CSVELRAMNTEAFF. This chain links TRBV29-1 with TRBJ1-1; a weak D match, TRBD1 (5 bases). Germline V CDR1 and CDR2: SQVTM, ANQGSEA. The CDR3 extends over 14 amino acids. Trimming removed 2 bases from V and 0 bases from J, with 10 bases in between. Combining the CDR3 with reference TRBV29-1 and TRBJ1-1 gives the whole variable domain SAVISQKPSRDICQRGTSLTIQCQVDSQVTMMFWYRQQPGQSLTLIATANQGSEATYESGFVIDKFPISRPNLTFSTLTVSNMSPEDSSIYLCSVELRAMNTEAFFGQGTRLTVV.

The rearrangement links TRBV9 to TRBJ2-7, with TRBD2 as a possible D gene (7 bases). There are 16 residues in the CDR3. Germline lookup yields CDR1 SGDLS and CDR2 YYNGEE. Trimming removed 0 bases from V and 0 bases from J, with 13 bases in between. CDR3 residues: CASSVGGGGPSYEQYF. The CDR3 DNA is TGTGCCAGCAGCGTAGGAGGCGGGGGCCCCTCCTACGAGCAGTACTTC.

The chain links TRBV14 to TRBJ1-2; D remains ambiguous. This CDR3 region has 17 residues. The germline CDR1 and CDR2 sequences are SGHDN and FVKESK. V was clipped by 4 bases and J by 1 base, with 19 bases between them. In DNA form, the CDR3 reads TGTGCCAGCAGCCCGCAAGCGGACCCCAGAAATAACTATGGCTACACCTTC. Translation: CASSPQADPRNNYGYTF.

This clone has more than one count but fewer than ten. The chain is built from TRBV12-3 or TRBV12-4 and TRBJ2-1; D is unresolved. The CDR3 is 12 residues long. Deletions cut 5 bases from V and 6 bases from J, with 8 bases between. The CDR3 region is CASSVGVNEQFF. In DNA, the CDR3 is TGTGCCAGCAGTGTCGGTGTCAATGAGCAGTTCTTC.

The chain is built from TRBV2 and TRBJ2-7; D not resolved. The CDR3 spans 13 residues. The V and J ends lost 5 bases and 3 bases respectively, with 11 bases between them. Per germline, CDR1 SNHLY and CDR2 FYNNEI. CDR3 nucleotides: TGTGCCAGCAGTCGAACAGCCTTCTACGAGCAGTACTTC. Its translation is CASSRTAFYEQYF.